This TCR beta chain comes out of a study of metastatic and nonmetastatic thyroid tumors. At the level of the study: Repertoires of blood and of tissue (tumor or nodule) from malignant and benign thyroid patients were compared.

This clone is medium-sized. Its target is not known. As originally analysed: It was from CDR3 differences across clinicopathological groups that a distant-metastasis classifier for papillary thyroid cancer was built. TCRdb re-analyzed the PCR reads using MiXCR. These V and J calls originate from TCRdb's pipeline instead of the authors' own analysis. Here the sample spans more than 20,000 clones, roughly 11% being singletons. Trimming removed 8 bases from V and 0 bases from J; junction bases left unmatched: 8. Germline CDR1 and CDR2: MNHNY and SVGAGI (reference sequence). CDR3 length equals 17 residues. All patients reached thyroid surgery having received no treatment beforehand. Study-level findings and limits: A significant increase in TCR beta diversity was reportedly seen in malignant thyroid tumors relative to benign nodules, in blood and tumor.

Sequences were obtained from blood. This receptor was obtained from a female donor with papillary thyroid cancer or a benign thyroid nodule (not recorded which). Some clones in this sample may be carry-over from other donors' samples. V gene TRBV6-6 combines with J gene TRBJ2-3, with 13 bases identical to TRBD2. DNA of the CDR3: TGTGCCAGCCTCCAGGGGACTAGCGGGACCAGCACAGATACGCAGTATTTT. It yields the protein CASLQGTSGTSTDTQYF.